This record concerns one T cell receptor (beta chain) sequence. Its cognate antigen is unknown. Germline loops: CDR1 MDHEN, CDR2 SYDVKM. The CDR3 has 15 residues. Trimming took 3 bases from V and 4 from J; bases not matched to a gene: 7. The record originates from a study of PD-L1 blockade in urothelial cancer. About the study: The authors examined blood 3 weeks (second dose) and 6 weeks after treatment start. Median T cell yield from blood was fewer than 150,000.

Time point in this sample: pretreatment peripheral blood. Only in-frame clones appear in the TCRdb table, and some are missing; sequencing was by immunoSEQ multiplex PCR. The table lists about 50,000 clones, roughly 80% of them singletons. General study points: In blood sampled pretreatment, TCR clonality below the median predicted better survival.

The receptor was isolated from a man aged 70-80 years with urothelial cancer. The source material was PBMCs, sampled around atezolizumab (anti-PD-L1) treatment. The chain employs TRBV28 and TRBJ1-1; 8 bases agree with TRBD1. Here the CDR3 reads CASSFQTGGGTEAFF. The CDR3 DNA is TGTGCCAGCAGTTTTCAAACAGGGGGGGGCACTGAAGCTTTCTTT.